This entry is about one TCR beta chain. As yet, its antigen is unknown. These data come from a study of shared clonotypes between healthy human individuals. Study-level findings and limits: Roughly 4.6% of naive CD4 clonotypes were common to a few donors.

The repertoire was sequenced with immunoSEQ multiplex PCR; TCRdb's copy has only in-frame clones and lacks some. This sample has some 2,000,000 clones, with 90% to 96% found just once. CDR1 and CDR2 from the germline V gene are SGHNT and YYREEE (reference sequence). Trimming took off 0 bases at V and 1 base at J, with 10 bases between the two ends. The CDR3 runs 15 residues. The chain carries TRBV5-4 and TRBJ1-1; D might be TRBD1 (6 bases). The sample taken for sequencing was naive CD4+ T cells sorted from blood. Subset: CD45RA+ positively selected. The receptor's source is a man between 18 and 29 years old in good health. The CDR3 DNA follows: TGTGCCAGCAGCTTGGATTTGGGGGCGAACACTGAAGCTTTCTTT. Protein sequence: CASSLDLGANTEAFF. The full variable domain, its missing parts supplied by reference TRBV5-4 and TRBJ1-1, is ETGVTQSPTHLIKTRGQQVTLRCSSQSGHNTVSWYQQALGQGPQFIFQYYREEENGRGNFPPRFSGLQFPNYSSELNVNALELDDSALYLCASSLDLGANTEAFFGQGTRLTVV.